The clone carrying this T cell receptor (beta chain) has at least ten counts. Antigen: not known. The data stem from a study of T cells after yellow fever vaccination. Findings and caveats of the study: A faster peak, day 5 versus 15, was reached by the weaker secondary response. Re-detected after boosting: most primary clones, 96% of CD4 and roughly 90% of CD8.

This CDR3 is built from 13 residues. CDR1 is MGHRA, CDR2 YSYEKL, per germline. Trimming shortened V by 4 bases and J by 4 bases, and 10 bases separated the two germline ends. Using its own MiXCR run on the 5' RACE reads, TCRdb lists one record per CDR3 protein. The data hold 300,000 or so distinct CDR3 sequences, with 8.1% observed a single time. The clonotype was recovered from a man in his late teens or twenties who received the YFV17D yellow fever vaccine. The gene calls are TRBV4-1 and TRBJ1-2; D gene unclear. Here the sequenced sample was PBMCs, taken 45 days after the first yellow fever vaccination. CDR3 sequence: CASSPGMGYGYTF. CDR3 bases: TGCGCCAGCAGCCCAGGAATGGGCTATGGCTACACCTTC.